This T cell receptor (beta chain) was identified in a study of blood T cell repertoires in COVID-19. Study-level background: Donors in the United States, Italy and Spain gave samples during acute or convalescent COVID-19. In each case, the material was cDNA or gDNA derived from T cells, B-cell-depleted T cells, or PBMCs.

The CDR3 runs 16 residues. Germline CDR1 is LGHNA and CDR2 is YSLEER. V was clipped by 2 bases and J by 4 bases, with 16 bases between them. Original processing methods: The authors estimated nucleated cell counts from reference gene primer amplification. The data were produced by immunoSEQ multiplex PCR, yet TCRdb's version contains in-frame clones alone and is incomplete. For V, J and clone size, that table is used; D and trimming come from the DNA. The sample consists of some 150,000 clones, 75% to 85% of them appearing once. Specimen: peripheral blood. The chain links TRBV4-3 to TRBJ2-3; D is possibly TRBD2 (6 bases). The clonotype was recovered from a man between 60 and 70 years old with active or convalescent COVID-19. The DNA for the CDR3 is TGCGCCAGCAGCCAATCCGGGACTCCAGACCCAGATACGCAGTATTTT. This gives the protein CASSQSGTPDPDTQYF.